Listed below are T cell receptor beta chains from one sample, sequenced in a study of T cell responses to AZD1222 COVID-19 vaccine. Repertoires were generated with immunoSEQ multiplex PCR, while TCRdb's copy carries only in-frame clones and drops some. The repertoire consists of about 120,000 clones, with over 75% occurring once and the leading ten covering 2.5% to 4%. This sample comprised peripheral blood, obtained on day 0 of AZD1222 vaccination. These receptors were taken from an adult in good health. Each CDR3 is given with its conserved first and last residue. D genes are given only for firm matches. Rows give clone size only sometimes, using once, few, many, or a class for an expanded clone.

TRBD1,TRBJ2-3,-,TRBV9,TGTGCCAGCAGCGTAGGAGCCGGGCAGGGGGCAGATACGCAGTATTTT,CASSVGAGQGADTQYF
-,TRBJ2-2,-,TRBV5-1,TGCGCCAGCAGCCCCGTACCGAGGGGAAGAACCGGGGAGCTGTTTTTT,CASSPVPRGRTGELFF
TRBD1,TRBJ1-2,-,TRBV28,TGTGCCAGCAGTTTGATTACAGGGGCCTATGGCTACACCTTC,CASSLITGAYGYTF
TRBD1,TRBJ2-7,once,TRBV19,TGTGCCAGTAGCGGGACAGGGCATAAGTCCTACGAGCAGTACTTC,CASSGTGHKSYEQYF
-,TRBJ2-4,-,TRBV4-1,TGCGCCAGCAGCCCCGGGACGGATTTCAAAAACATTCAGTACTTC,CASSPGTDFKNIQYF
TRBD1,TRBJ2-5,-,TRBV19,TGTGCCAGTAGTACAAAAGGACAGGGGGCATGGGAGACCCAGTACTTC,CASSTKGQGAWETQYF
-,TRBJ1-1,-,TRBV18,TGTGCCAGCTCACCACCGAGGGGCCACACTGAAGCTTTCTTT,CASSPPRGHTEAFF
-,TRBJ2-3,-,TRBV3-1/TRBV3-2,TGTGCCAGCAGCCAAGCACAGGGAGAAAGAGATACGCAGTATTTT,CASSQAQGERDTQYF
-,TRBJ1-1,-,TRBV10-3,TGTGCCATGTCGCGGGGTGGGGACACTGAAGCTTTCTTT,CAMSRGGDTEAFF
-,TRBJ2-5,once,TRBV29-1,TGCAGCGTGGACGGGATGATGCAAGAGACCCAGTACTTC,CSVDGMMQETQYF
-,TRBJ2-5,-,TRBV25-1,TGTGCCAGCGAAGGGGAGACCCAGTACTTC,CASEGETQYF
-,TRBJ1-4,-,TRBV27,TGTGCCAGCAGTCCTCGAGGGGACGTAGGAAGTGAAAAACTGTTTTTT,CASSPRGDVGSEKLFF
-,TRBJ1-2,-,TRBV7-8,TGTGCCAGCAGCCGGTCCGGCGGGACTGGATATGGCTACACCTTC,CASSRSGGTGYGYTF
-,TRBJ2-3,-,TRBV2,TGTGCCAGCAGTAGTCAGTCGGGAGTAGGGGCAGATACGCAGTATTTT,CASSSQSGVGADTQYF
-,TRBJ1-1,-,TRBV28,TGTGCCAGCAGTTTGACAGTCCCATTGAACACTGAAGCTTTCTTT,CASSLTVPLNTEAFF
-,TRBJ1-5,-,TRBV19,TGTGCCAGTAGACAGATTTTAGCGGGAGCAAATCAGCCCCAGCATTTT,CASRQILAGANQPQHF
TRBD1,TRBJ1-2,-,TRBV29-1,TGCAGCGTTGAAGGTCAGACAGGGGGTATCTATGGCTACACCTTC,CSVEGQTGGIYGYTF
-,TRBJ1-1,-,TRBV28,TGTGCCAGCAGTCTATTCACGCAGGGGCGCACTGAAGCTTTCTTT,CASSLFTQGRTEAFF
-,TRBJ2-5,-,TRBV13,TGTGCCAGCAGCTCACTCGGGGGACGAAGTGGGACCCAGTACTTC,CASSSLGGRSGTQYF
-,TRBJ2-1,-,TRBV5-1,TGCGCCAGCAGCGTCGGGACTTCAGTGCAGTTCTTC,CASSVGTSVQFF
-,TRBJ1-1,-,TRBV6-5,TGTGCCAGCAGTTCGAGGACAGTTGATTTTTTAGTGGCTTTCTTT,CASSSRTVDFLVAFF
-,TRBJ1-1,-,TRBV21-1,TGTGCCAGCAGCAAAGCGCACCGGGGGCAAACTGAAGCTTTCTTT,CASSKAHRGQTEAFF
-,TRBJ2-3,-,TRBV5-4,TGTGCCAGCAGCTTGCGGAGAGATACGCAGTATTTT,CASSLRRDTQYF
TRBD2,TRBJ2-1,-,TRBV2,TGTGCCAGCAGGCTACTAGCGGGGGGGCCCAATGAGCAGTTCTTC,CASRLLAGGPNEQFF
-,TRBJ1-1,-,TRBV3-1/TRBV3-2,TGTGCCAGCAGCCAACCGGGGATGGTCACTGAAGCTTTCTTT,CASSQPGMVTEAFF
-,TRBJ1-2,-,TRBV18,TGTGCCAGCTCACCCAGGGGAGGGGAACCCTATGGCTACACCTTC,CASSPRGGEPYGYTF
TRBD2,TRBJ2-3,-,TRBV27,TGTGCCAGCGGGGGACTAGCGTCAACAGATACGCAGTATTTT,CASGGLASTDTQYF
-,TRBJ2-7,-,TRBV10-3,TGTGCCATCAGCCCATCAGGGTTAGCGGACGAGCAGTACTTC,CAISPSGLADEQYF
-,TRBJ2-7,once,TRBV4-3,TGCGCCAGCAGCCATACCACAGGGTCCCACGAGCAGTACTTC,CASSHTTGSHEQYF
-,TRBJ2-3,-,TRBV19,TGTGCCAGTAGGGCCGACACGGGGGGCCGGGATACGCAGTATTTT,CASRADTGGRDTQYF
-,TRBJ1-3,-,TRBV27,TGTGCCAGCAGTACCGCCGGATCTGGAAACACCATATATTTT,CASSTAGSGNTIYF
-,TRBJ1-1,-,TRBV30,TGTGCCTGGAATCCCCCCGCGCCAGCTTTCTTT,CAWNPPAPAFF
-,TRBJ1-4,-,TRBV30,TGTGCCTGGAGTGAATCCGCTACAGGGTTTTTTAATGAAAAACTGTTTTTT,CAWSESATGFFNEKLFF
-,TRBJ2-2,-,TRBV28,TGTGCCAGCAGTTTATGGGCTGTGGGGGTAGGAACCGGGGAGCTGTTTTTT,CASSLWAVGVGTGELFF
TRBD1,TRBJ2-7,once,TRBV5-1,TGCGCCAGCAGCTTGGAGGTCAGGGGGCTGGGGGAGCAGTACTTC,CASSLEVRGLGEQYF
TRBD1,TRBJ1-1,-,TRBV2,TGTGCCAGCAGCTCGGGACAGGGGGACACTGAAGCTTTCTTT,CASSSGQGDTEAFF
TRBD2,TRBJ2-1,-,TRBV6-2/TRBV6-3,TGTGCCAGCAGCCTCTCTTACGCGGGAGGGGAGCAGTTCTTC,CASSLSYAGGEQFF
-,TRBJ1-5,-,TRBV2,TGTGCCAGCAGTGAAGCGAGGGTACCCAATCAGCCCCAGCATTTT,CASSEARVPNQPQHF
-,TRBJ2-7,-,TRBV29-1,TGCAGCGTTGCAATCTGGAGCCTGTCAGGGTATTACGAGCAGTACTTC,CSVAIWSLSGYYEQYF
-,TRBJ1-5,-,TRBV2,TGTGCCAGCAGGGAGGCCGCCGTGAGGGATCAGCCCCAGCATTTT,CASREAAVRDQPQHF
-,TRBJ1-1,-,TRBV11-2,TGTGCCAGCAGCTTAGGAGGGCGGGTCACTGAAGCTTTCTTT,CASSLGGRVTEAFF
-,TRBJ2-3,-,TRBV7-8,TGTGCCAGCAGCTTAACAGGCCCGGATACGCAGTATTTT,CASSLTGPDTQYF